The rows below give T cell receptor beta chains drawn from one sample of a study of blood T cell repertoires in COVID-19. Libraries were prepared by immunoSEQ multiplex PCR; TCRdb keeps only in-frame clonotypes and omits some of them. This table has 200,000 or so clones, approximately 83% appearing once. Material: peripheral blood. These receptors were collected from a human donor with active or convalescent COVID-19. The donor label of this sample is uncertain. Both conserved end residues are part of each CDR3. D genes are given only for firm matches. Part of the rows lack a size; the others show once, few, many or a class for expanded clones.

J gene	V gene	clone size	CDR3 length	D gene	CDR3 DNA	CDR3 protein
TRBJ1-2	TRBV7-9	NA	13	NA	TGTGCCAGCAGCTTTTTAGTGCCCGGTGGCTACACCTTC	CASSFLVPGGYTF
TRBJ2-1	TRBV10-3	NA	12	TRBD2	TGTGCCATCAGCGGGACTAGCAATGAGCAGTTCTTC	CAISGTSNEQFF
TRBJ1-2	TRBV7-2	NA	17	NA	TGTGCCAGCAGCTTAGGTGCGGGGGCAGCGGCGAGGTTTGGCTACACCTTC	CASSLGAGAAARFGYTF
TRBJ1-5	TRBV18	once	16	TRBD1	TGTGCCAGCTCACCGAGTAGACAGGGACGCAATCAGCCCCAGCATTTT	CASSPSRQGRNQPQHF
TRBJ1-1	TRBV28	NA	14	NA	TGTGCCAGCAGTTTTCAATCCAAGAACACTGAAGCTTTCTTT	CASSFQSKNTEAFF
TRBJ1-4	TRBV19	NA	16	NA	TGTGCCAGTAGTATCGGGCAGGGGAGAAATAATGAAAAACTGTTTTTT	CASSIGQGRNNEKLFF
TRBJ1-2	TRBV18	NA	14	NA	TGTGCCAGCTCACCATATGCACCGGACTATGGCTACACCTTC	CASSPYAPDYGYTF
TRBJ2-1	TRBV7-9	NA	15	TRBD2	TGTGCCAGCAGCTTCGCGGGGGGTCGGTACAATGAGCAGTTCTTC	CASSFAGGRYNEQFF
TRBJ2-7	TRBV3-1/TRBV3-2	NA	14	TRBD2	TGTGCCAGCAGCCTTACCGGGACTAGAGGCGAGCAGTACTTC	CASSLTGTRGEQYF
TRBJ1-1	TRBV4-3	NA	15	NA	TGCGCCAGCAGCCAACAAAGTTACAGGGCCACTGAAGCTTTCTTT	CASSQQSYRATEAFF
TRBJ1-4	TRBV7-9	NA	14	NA	TGTGCCAGCAGCCCTTGGGCGTCGAATGAAAAACTGTTTTTT	CASSPWASNEKLFF
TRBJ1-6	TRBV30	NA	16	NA	TGTGCCTGGTCGGGATTTTGGGAGGGGAGGAATTCACCCCTCCACTTT	CAWSGFWEGRNSPLHF
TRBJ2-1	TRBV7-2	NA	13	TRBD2	TGTGCCAGCAGCTGGACTAGCTACAATGAGCAGTTCTTC	CASSWTSYNEQFF
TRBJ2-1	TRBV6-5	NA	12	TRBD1	TGTGCCAGCAGTCGACAGGGCAATGAGCAGTTCTTC	CASSRQGNEQFF
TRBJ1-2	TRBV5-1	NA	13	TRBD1	TGCGCCAGCAGCGTGGGACAGAGCTATGGCTACACCTTC	CASSVGQSYGYTF
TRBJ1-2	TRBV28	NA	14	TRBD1	TGTGCCAGCAGCCCAGGGGGCGTAGACTATGGCTACACCTTC	CASSPGGVDYGYTF
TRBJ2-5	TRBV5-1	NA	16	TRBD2	TGCGCCAGCAGCTTAGGGACTAGCGGGAGACAAGAGACCCAGTACTTC	CASSLGTSGRQETQYF
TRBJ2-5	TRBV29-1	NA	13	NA	TGCAGCGTTGAAGATTGGGGGGAAGAGACCCAGTACTTC	CSVEDWGEETQYF
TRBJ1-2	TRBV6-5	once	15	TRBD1	TGTGCCAGCAGACCTAAAGGGGGCAGTTACTATGGCTACACCTTC	CASRPKGGSYYGYTF
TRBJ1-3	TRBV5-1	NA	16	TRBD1	TGCGCCAGCAGCCTCAGGGGGACCAGCTCTGGAAACACCATATATTTT	CASSLRGTSSGNTIYF
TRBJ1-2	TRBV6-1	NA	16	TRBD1	TGTGCCAGCAGTGAAGCGCAGGGACAGCCCCTCTATGGCTACACCTTC	CASSEAQGQPLYGYTF
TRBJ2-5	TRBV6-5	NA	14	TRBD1	TGTGCCAGCAGTTCCGACAGGGGGCTTGAGACCCAGTACTTC	CASSSDRGLETQYF
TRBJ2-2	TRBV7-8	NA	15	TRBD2	TGTGCCAGCAGCCCCTCGGGGGGGGCCACCGGGGAGCTGTTTTTT	CASSPSGGATGELFF
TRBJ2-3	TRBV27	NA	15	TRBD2	TGTGCCAGCCACCTAGCGGGGGGGTTAACAGATACGCAGTATTTT	CASHLAGGLTDTQYF
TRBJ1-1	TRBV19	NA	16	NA	TGTGCCAGTAGTACTGGAGTCGGGGGAACCTTGCCTAGAGCTTTCTTT	CASSTGVGGTLPRAFF
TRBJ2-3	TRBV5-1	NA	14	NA	TGCGCCAGCAGCTTGGCCACTGGCACAGATACGCAGTATTTT	CASSLATGTDTQYF
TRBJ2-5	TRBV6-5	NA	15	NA	TGTGCCAGCAGGTTGGCATTAGCACGTCAAGAGACCCAGTACTTC	CASRLALARQETQYF